A selection of T cell receptor beta chains follows, all from one sample in a study of blood T cell repertoires in COVID-19. Sequenced by immunoSEQ multiplex PCR; TCRdb stores in-frame clones only, minus some. The sample comprises 65,000 to 75,000 clones, approximately 80% of which are singletons, and about 12% rests with the top ten. The sample taken for sequencing was peripheral blood. The receptor set was obtained from a human donor in a cohort sampled during active COVID-19. CDR3s include the opening cysteine and the closing phenylalanine or tryptophan. A D gene is named only where the DNA matches it firmly. Part of the rows lack a size; the others show once, few, many or a class for expanded clones.

-,13,TRBJ2-2,TRBD2,TRBV9,TGTGCCAGCAAAGCGGGGGTGGGCGGGGAGCTGTTTTTT,CASKAGVGGELFF
-,12,TRBJ2-5,-,TRBV6-5,TGTGCCAGCAGTTCTAGGGGGGAGACCCAGTACTTC,CASSSRGETQYF
-,14,TRBJ1-2,TRBD1,TRBV6-5,TGTGCCAGCAGGATATCGACAGGGAACTATGGCTACACCTTC,CASRISTGNYGYTF
once,14,TRBJ2-1,-,TRBV24-1,TGTGCCACCACCCCTGCCAGGTGGGACAATGAGCAGTTCTTC,CATTPARWDNEQFF
once,16,TRBJ1-3,-,TRBV7-2,TGTGCCAGCAGCTTTGAAGCGGCCGACTCTGGAAACACCATATATTTT,CASSFEAADSGNTIYF
-,19,TRBJ2-4,TRBD2,TRBV18,TGTGCCAGCTCACCACGAGGGACTAGCGGGACAGCCTCCAAAAACATTCAGTACTTC,CASSPRGTSGTASKNIQYF
-,13,TRBJ2-1,-,TRBV5-1,TGCGCCAGCAGCCCGGCACAGAACAATGAGCAGTTCTTC,CASSPAQNNEQFF
-,15,TRBJ1-6,TRBD1,TRBV19,TGTGCCAGTAGTATAGTGGGGACAGGGGTGTCACCCCTCCACTTT,CASSIVGTGVSPLHF
-,13,TRBJ2-7,-,TRBV29-1,TGCAGCGTTGGGCCCGAGGCAGACTACGAGCAGTACTTC,CSVGPEADYEQYF
once,17,TRBJ2-7,-,TRBV6-6,TGTGCCAGCAGTCGATCCCAAGGCGGGGCGAGCTCCTACGAGCAGTACTTC,CASSRSQGGASSYEQYF
-,12,TRBJ2-3,-,TRBV6-6,TGTGCCAGCAGTTACGGGGCTAATACGCAGTATTTT,CASSYGANTQYF
-,17,TRBJ2-1,TRBD2,TRBV3-1/TRBV3-2,TGTGCCAGCAGCCAAGATCTAGCGGAGAGCTCCTACAATGAGCAGTTCTTC,CASSQDLAESSYNEQFF
-,15,TRBJ1-1,TRBD1,TRBV7-2,TGTGCCAGCAGCTCAACCGGGACAGCGAACACTGAAGCTTTCTTT,CASSSTGTANTEAFF
-,20,TRBJ2-1,-,TRBV14,TGTGCCAGCAGCTCGAGGAACCGGGACACAACGGCTAACTCCTACAATGAGCAGTTCTTC,CASSSRNRDTTANSYNEQFF
-,14,TRBJ1-2,TRBD1,TRBV6-6,TGTGCCAGTAGGGCCACCGGGACAGCGGATGGCTACACCTTC,CASRATGTADGYTF
-,13,TRBJ2-5,-,TRBV27,TGTGCCAGCAGTTTAGGCGGGGTAGGGACCCAGTACTTC,CASSLGGVGTQYF
-,14,TRBJ1-6,-,TRBV6-2/TRBV6-3,TGTGCCAGCAGTCCCAGTGGTTATAATTCACCCCTCCACTTT,CASSPSGYNSPLHF
-,17,TRBJ2-3,-,TRBV6-1,TGTGCCAGCAGTGAATGGGGAGCGGGACATCGCACAGATACGCAGTATTTT,CASSEWGAGHRTDTQYF
-,12,TRBJ2-5,-,TRBV7-6,TGTGCCAGCAGCTTAGCTTACAAGACCCAGTACTTC,CASSLAYKTQYF
-,14,TRBJ2-1,-,TRBV2,TGTGCCAGCAGTGAAAATGGACTCCCTAATGAGCAGTTCTTC,CASSENGLPNEQFF
-,18,TRBJ2-3,TRBD2,TRBV7-2,TGTGCCAGCAGCTTAGTAAGGACTAGCGGGGGGCGCACAGATACGCAGTATTTT,CASSLVRTSGGRTDTQYF
-,14,TRBJ1-2,TRBD1,TRBV9,TGTGCCAGCAGCGGTTCAGGGGGCTTCTATGGCTACACCTTC,CASSGSGGFYGYTF
-,17,TRBJ2-3,TRBD2,TRBV7-9,TGTGCCAGCAGCTTAGGGACTAGCGGGAGGGCCATATATACGCAGTATTTT,CASSLGTSGRAIYTQYF
once,15,TRBJ2-1,-,TRBV3-1/TRBV3-2,TGTGCCAGCAGCCAACCCAAGTCGGCCCGGGATGAGCAGTTCTTC,CASSQPKSARDEQFF